The clone carrying this TCR beta chain was picked up a small number of times. The target antigen is unknown. Sequencing was performed with immunoSEQ multiplex PCR; in TCRdb, only in-frame clones are kept and a portion is missing. The sample consists of 96,000 or so clones, approximately 87% of them appearing once. This record comes from a study of T cell responses to AZD1222 COVID-19 vaccine. Study-wide results and caveats: Among AZD1222 vaccinees, only 5 to 7 were seropositive at baseline.

The germline V gene has CDR1 MDHEN and CDR2 SYDVKM. V was trimmed by 3 bases and J by 8 bases, leaving 14 bases between them. This CDR3 region has 15 residues. The V call is TRBV28, the J call TRBJ1-6; unclear D gene. The receptor was isolated from an adult in good health. The sample was peripheral blood, taken on day 0 of AZD1222 vaccination. The CDR3 DNA is TGTGCCAGCAGTTTTACGAGGTTGGGAGATTCACCCCTCCACTTT. Protein: CASSFTRLGDSPLHF.